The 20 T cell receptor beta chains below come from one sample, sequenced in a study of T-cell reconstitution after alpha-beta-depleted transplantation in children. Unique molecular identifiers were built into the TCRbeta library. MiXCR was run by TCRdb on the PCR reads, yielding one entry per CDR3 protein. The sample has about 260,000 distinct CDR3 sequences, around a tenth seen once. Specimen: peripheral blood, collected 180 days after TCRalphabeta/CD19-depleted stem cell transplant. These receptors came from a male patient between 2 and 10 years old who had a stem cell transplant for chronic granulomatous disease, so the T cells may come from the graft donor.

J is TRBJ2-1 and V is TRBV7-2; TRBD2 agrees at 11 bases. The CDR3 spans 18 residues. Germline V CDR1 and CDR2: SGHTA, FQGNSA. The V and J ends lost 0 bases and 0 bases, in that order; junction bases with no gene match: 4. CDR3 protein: CASSLASGRESSYNEQFF. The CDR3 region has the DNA TGTGCCAGCAGCTTAGCTAGCGGGAGGGAGAGCTCCTACAATGAGCAGTTCTTC.

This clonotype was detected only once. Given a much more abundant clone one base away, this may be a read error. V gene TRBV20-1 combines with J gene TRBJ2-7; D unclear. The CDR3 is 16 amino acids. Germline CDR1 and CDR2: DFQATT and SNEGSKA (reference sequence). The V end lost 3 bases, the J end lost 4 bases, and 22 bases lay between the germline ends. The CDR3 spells CSASPVIRSPLYEQYF. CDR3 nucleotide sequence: TGCAGTGCTAGTCCCGTTATTAGGAGCCCTTTATACGAGCAGTACTTC.

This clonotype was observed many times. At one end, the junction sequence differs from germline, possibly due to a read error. The CDR3 region is CASSFARGPSCEQYF. CDR3 in DNA: TGTGCCAGCAGCTTTGCCAGGGGACCCTCCTGCGAGCAGTACTTC. The chain joins TRBV11-2 to TRBJ2-7; a possible D gene is TRBD1 (6 bases). This CDR3 region has 15 residues. CDR1 is SGHAT, CDR2 FQNNGV, per germline.

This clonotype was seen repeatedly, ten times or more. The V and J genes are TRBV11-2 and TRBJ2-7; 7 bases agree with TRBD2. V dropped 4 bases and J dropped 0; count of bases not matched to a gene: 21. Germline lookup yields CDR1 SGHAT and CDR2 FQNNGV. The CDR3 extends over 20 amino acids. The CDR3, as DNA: TGTGCCAGCAGCTCCCGGGGGGAAGCAGGGCCCGCCTTCGGCTCCTACGAGCAGTACTTC. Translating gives CASSSRGEAGPAFGSYEQYF.

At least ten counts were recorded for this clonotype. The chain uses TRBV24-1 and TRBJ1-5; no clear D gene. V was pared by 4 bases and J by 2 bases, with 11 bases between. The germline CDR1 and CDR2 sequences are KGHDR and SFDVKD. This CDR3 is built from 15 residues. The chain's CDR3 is CATSEQAGGNQPQHF. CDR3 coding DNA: TGTGCCACCAGTGAGCAGGCCGGAGGCAATCAGCCCCAGCATTTT.

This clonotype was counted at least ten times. The CDR3 reads CASSRTAGRGYEQYF. The CDR3 DNA reads TGTGCCAGCAGCCGGACGGCGGGTAGGGGCTACGAGCAGTACTTC. The chain links TRBV2 to TRBJ2-7, with D possibly being TRBD1 or TRBD2 (5 bases each). V was shortened by 6 bases and J by 3 bases, with 18 bases between the two germline ends. Germline values: CDR1 SNHLY, CDR2 FYNNEI. The CDR3 sequence is 15 residues long.

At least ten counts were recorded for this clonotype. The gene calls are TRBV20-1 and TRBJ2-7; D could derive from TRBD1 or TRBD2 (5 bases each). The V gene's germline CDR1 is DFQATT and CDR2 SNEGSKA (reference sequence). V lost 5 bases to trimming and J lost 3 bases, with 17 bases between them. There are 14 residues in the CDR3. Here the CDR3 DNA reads TGCAGTGCTGGCCCCCTGGGACCCAACTACGAGCAGTACTTC. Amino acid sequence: CSAGPLGPNYEQYF.

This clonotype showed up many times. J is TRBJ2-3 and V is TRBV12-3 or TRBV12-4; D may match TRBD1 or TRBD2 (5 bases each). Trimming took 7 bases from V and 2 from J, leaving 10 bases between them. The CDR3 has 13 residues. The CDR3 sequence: CASKPGHTDTQYF. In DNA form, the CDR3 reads TGTGCCAGCAAACCGGGGCACACAGATACGCAGTATTTT.

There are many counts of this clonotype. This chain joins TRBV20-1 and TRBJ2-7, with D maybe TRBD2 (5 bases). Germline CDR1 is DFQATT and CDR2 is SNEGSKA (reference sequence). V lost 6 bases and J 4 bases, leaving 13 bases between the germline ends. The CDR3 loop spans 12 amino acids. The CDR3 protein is CSAASTTYEQYF. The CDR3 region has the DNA TGCAGTGCGGCGTCGACTACGTACGAGCAGTACTTC.

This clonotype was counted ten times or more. The CDR3 DNA reads as TGCGCCAGCAGCTTTATGGCAGGGAAGACCCAGTACTTC. Its protein product is CASSFMAGKTQYF. V gene TRBV5-1 combines with J gene TRBJ2-5; possible D gene TRBD1, 5 bases. Germline V gene sequence: CDR1 SGHRS, CDR2 YFSETQ. The germline V and J ends were trimmed by 2 bases and 6 bases, with 11 bases remaining between them. This CDR3 has 13 residues.

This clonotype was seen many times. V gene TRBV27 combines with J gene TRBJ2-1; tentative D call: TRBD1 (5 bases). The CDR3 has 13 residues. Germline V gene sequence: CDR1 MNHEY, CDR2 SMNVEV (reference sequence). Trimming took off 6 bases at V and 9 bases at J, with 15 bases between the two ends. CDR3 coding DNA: TGTGCCAGCAGCTTGCCCGGAAGGGGTGAGCAGTTCTTC. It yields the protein CASSLPGRGEQFF.

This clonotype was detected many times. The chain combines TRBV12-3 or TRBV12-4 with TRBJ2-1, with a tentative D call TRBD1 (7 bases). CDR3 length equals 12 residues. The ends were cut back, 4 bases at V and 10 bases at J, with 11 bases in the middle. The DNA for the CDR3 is TGTGCCAGCAGTTCGCAGGGGGGCGAGCAGTTCTTC. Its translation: CASSSQGGEQFF.

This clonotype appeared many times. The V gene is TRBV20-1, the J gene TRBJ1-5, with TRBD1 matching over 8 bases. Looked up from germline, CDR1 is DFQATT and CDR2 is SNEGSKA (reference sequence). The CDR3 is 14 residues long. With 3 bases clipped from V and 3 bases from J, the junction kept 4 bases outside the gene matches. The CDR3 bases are TGCAGTGCTAGGCGGACAGGGATCAATCAGCCCCAGCATTTT. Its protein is CSARRTGINQPQHF.

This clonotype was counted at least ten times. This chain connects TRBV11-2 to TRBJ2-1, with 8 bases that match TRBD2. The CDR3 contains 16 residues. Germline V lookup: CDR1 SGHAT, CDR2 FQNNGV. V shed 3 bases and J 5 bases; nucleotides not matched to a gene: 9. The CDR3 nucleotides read TGTGCCAGCAGCTTCCCGGCTAGCGGGCGTAACAATGAGCAGTTCTTC. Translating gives CASSFPASGRNNEQFF.

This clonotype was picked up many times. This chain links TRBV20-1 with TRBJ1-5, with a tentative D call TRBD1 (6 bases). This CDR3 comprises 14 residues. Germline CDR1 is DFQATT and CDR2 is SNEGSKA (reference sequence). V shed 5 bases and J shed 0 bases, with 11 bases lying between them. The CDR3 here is CSAEGGASNQPQHF. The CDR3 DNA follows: TGCAGTGCTGAGGGGGGGGCTAGCAATCAGCCCCAGCATTTT.

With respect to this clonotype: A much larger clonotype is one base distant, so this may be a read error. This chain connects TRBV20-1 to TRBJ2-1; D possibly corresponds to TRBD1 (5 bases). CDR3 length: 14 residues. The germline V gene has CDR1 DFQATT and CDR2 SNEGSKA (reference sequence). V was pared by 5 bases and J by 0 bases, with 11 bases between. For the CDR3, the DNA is TGCAGTGCTTGGTGGGGCCCCTCCTACAATGAGCAGTTCTTC. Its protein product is CSAWWGPSYNEQFF.

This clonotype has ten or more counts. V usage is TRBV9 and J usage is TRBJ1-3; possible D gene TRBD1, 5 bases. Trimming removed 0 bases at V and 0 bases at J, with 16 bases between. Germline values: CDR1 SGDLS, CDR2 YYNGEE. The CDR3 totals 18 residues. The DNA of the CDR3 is TGTGCCAGCAGCGTAGGAATACCGAAGGACATCTCTGGAAACACCATATATTTT. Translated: CASSVGIPKDISGNTIYF.

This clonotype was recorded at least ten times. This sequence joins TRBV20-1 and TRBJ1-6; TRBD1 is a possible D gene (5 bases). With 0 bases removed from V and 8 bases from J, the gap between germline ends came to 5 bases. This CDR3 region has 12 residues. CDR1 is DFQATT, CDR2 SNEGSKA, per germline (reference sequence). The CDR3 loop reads CSAREQDSPLHF. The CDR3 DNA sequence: TGCAGTGCTAGAGAACAGGATTCACCCCTCCACTTT.

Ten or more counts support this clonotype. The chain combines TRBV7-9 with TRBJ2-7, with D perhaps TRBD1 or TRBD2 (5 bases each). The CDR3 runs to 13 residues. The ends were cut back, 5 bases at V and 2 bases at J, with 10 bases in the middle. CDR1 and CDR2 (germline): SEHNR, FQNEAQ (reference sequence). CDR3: CASSRDGAYEQYF. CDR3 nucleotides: TGTGCCAGCAGCCGGGACGGGGCCTACGAGCAGTACTTC.

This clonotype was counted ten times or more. The CDR3 loop is CASSPAFRSYNEQFF. The CDR3 DNA reads as TGTGCCAGCTCCCCGGCCTTTCGGTCCTACAATGAGCAGTTCTTC. This sequence joins TRBV12-3 or TRBV12-4 and TRBJ2-1, with D unresolved. The germline V and J ends were trimmed by 8 bases and 1 base, with 15 bases remaining between them. The CDR3 has 15 amino acids.